The following is a TCR beta chain sequence with its context. 60 Vbeta and 13 Jbeta primers were used in PCR. Measured with immunoSEQ multiplex PCR; TCRdb has only the in-frame clones, and not every one. The sample lists approximately 150,000 clones, about 88% seen once, with over 2.5% in the top ten. The data originate from a study of cytomegalovirus exposure and HLA in healthy donors. The CDR3 runs 15 residues. With 1 base removed from V and 3 bases from J, the gap between germline ends came to 13 bases. In germline, CDR1 is LGHNA, CDR2 YNFKEQ. The receptor's source is a man aged 30 to 45 in good health and CMV-seropositive. Sequenced sample: PBMCs. The chain carries TRBV4-2 and TRBJ2-7, with a tentative D call TRBD1 (5 bases). In DNA, the CDR3 is TGTGCCAGCAGCCAAGGGTCCGGGCAGGGCTACGAGCAGTACTTC. It specifies CASSQGSGQGYEQYF.